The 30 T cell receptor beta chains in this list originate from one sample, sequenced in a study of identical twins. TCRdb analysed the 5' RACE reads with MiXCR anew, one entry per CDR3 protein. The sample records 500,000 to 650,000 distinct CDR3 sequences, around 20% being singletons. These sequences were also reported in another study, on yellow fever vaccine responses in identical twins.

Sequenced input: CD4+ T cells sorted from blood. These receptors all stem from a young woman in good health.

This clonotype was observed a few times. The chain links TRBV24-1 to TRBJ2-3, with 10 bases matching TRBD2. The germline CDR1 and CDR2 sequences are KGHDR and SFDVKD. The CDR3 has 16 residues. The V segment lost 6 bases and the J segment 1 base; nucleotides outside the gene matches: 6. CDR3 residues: CATSRSGTSGTDTQYF. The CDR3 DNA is TGTGCCACCAGTCGTTCCGGGACTAGCGGCACAGATACGCAGTATTTT.

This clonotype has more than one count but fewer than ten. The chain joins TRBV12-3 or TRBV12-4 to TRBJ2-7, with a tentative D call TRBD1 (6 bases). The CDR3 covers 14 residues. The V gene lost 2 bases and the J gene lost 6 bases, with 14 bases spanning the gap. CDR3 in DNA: TGTGCCAGCAGTTTACACCAGGGGATTGGCGAGCAGTACTTC. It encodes CASSLHQGIGEQYF.

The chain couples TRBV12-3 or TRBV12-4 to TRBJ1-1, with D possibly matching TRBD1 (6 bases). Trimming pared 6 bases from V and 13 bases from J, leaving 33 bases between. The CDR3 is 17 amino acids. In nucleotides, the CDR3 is TGTGCCAGCAGGCCACACACCGAAAACAGGGCCCAACCTAAGTATTTCTTT. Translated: CASRPHTENRAQPKYFF.

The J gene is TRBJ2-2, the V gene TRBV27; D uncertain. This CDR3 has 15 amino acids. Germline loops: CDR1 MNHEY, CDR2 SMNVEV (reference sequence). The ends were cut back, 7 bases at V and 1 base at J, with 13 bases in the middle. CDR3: CASMSGSLNTGELFF. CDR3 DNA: TGTGCCAGCATGTCGGGTTCCCTGAACACCGGGGAGCTGTTTTTT.

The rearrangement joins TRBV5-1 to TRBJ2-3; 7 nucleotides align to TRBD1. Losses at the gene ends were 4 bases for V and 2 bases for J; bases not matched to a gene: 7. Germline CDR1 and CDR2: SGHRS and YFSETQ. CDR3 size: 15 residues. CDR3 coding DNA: TGCGCCAGCAGCCAGGGACAGCTCAACACAGATACGCAGTATTTT. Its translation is CASSQGQLNTDTQYF.

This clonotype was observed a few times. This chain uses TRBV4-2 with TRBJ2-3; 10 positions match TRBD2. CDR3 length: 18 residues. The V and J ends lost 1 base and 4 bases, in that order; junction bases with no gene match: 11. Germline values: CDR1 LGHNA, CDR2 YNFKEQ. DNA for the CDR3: TGTGCCAGCAGCCAAGTGTTCCTTAGCGGGGGGAACTCAGATACGCAGTATTTT. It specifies CASSQVFLSGGNSDTQYF.

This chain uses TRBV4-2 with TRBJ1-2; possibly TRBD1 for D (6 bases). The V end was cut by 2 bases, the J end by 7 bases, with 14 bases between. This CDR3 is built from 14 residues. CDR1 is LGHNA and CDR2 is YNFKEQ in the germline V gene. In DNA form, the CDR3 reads TGTGCCAGCAGCCAACCCCCAGGGGTAACTGGCTACACCTTC. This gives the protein CASSQPPGVTGYTF.

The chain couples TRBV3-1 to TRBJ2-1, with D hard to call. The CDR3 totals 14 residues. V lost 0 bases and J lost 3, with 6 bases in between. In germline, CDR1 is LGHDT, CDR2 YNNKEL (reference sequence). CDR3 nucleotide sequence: TGTGCCAGCAGCCAAGAGGTCCACTACAATGAGCAGTTCTTC. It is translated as CASSQEVHYNEQFF.

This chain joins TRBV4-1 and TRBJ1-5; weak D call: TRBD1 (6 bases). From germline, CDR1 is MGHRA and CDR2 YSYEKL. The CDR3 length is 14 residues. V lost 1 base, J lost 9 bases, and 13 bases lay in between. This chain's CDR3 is CASSQGTVVWPQHF. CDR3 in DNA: TGCGCCAGCAGCCAAGGGACAGTAGTTTGGCCCCAGCATTTT.

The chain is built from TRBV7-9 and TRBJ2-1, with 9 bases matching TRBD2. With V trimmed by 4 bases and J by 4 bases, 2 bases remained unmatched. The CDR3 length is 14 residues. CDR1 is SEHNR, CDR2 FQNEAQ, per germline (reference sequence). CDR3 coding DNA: TGTGCCAGCAGCTCACTAGCGGGTTACAATGAGCAGTTCTTC. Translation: CASSSLAGYNEQFF.

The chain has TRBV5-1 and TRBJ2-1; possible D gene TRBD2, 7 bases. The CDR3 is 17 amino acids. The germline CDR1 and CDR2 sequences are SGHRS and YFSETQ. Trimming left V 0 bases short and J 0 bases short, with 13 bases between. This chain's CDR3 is CASSLVRGAHSYNEQFF. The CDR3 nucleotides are TGCGCCAGCAGCTTGGTCCGGGGGGCCCACTCCTACAATGAGCAGTTCTTC.

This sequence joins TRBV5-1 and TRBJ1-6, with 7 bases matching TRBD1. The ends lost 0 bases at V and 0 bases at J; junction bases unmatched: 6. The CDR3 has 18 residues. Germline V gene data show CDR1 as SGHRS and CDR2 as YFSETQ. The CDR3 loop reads CASSLVGQSSSYNSPLHF. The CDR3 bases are TGCGCCAGCAGCTTGGTGGGACAGTCGAGCTCCTATAATTCACCCCTCCACTTT.

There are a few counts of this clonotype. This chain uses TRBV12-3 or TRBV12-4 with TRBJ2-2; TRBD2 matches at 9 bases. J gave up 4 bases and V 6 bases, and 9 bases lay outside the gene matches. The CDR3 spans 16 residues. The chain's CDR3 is CASRKGGTSITGELFF. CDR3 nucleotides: TGTGCCAGCAGGAAAGGGGGGACTAGCATCACCGGGGAGCTGTTTTTT.

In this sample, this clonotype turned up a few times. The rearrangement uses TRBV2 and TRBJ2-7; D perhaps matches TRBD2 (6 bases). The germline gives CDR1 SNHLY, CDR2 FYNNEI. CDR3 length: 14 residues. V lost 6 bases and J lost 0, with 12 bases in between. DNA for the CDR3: TGTGCCAGCAGACCTAGCGCAAGCTCCTACGAGCAGTACTTC. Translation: CASRPSASSYEQYF.

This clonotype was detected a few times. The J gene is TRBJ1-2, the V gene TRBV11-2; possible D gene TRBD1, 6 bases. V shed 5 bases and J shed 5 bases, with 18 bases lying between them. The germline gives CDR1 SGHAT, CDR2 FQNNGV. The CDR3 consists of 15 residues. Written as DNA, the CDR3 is TGTGCCAGCAGCCCCCGGACAGTCGGCCCGTATGGCTACACCTTC. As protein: CASSPRTVGPYGYTF.

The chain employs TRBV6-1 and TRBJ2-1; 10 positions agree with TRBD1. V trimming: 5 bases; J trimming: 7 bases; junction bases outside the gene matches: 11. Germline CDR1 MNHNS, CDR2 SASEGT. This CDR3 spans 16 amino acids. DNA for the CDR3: TGTGCCAGCAGTATCTCCCGGGACAGGGGATATAATGAGCAGTTCTTC. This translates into CASSISRDRGYNEQFF.

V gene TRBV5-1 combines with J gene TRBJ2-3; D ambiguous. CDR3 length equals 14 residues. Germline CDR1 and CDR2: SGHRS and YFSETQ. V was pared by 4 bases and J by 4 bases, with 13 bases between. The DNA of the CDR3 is TGCGCCAGCAGCCCAGGCCCGGCCGCAGATACGCAGTATTTT. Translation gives CASSPGPAADTQYF.

This CDR3 reads CASSPNLTGKSSYNEQFF. In DNA, the CDR3 is TGTGCCAGCAGTCCAAACCTGACAGGGAAGAGCTCCTACAATGAGCAGTTCTTC. This chain uses TRBV12-3 or TRBV12-4 with TRBJ2-1; 7 bases align to TRBD1. The J segment lost 0 bases and the V segment lost 5 bases, leaving 13 bases of the junction unmatched. This CDR3 region has 18 residues.

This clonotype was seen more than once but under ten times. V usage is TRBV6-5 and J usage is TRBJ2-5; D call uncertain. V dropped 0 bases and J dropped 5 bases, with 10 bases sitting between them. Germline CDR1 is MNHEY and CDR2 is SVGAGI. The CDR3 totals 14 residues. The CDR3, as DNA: TGTGCCAGCAGTTACTCTGCAGGCTCGGAGACCCAGTACTTC. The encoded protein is CASSYSAGSETQYF.

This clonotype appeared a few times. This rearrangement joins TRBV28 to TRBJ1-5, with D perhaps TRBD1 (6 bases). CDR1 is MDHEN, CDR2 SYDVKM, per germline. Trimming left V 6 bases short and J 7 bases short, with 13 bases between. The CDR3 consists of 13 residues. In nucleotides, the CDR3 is TGTGCCAGCAGGTCACAGGGTAGGCAGCCCCAGCATTTT. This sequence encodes CASRSQGRQPQHF.

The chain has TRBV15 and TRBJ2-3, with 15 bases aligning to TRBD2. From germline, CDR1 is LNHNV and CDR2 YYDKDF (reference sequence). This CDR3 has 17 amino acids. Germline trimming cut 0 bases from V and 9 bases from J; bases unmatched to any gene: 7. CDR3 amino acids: CATSRDRTSGGARTQYF. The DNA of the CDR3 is TGTGCCACCAGCAGAGATCGGACTAGCGGGGGGGCAAGGACGCAGTATTTT.

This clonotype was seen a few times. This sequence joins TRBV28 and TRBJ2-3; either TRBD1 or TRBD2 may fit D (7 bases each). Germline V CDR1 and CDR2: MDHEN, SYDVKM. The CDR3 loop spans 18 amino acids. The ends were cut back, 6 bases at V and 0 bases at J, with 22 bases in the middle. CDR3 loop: CASSLKKGRGRSTDTQYF. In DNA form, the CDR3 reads TGTGCCAGCAGCTTAAAAAAGGGGAGGGGGCGAAGCACAGATACGCAGTATTTT.

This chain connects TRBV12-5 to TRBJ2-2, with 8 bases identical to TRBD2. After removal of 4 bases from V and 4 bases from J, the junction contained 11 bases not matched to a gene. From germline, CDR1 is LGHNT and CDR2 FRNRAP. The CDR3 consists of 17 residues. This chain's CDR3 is CASGSAGLAGFTGELFF. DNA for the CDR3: TGTGCTAGTGGTTCCGCTGGGCTAGCGGGTTTCACCGGGGAGCTGTTTTTT.

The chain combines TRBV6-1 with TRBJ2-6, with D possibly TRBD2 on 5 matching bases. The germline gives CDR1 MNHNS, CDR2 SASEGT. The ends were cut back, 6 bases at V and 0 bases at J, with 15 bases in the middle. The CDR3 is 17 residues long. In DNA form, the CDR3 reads TGTGCCAGCAGCCGGGCCACCCGGGGCTCTGGGGCCAACGTCCTGACTTTC. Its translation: CASSRATRGSGANVLTF.

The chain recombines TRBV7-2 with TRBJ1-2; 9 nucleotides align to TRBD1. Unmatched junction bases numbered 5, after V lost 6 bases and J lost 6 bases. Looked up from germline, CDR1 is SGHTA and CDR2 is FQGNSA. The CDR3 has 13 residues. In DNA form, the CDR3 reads TGTGCCAGCAGACAGACAGGGGGTCATGGCTACACCTTC. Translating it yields CASRQTGGHGYTF.

The CDR3 protein is CASSLDGGAADTQYF. As DNA, the CDR3 is TGCGCCAGCAGCTTGGACGGGGGCGCGGCAGATACGCAGTATTTT. The chain has TRBV5-1 and TRBJ2-3; D may be TRBD1 or TRBD2 (6 bases each). Per germline, CDR1 SGHRS and CDR2 YFSETQ. The V end lost 0 bases, the J end lost 4 bases, and 12 bases lay between the germline ends. CDR3 length: 15 residues.

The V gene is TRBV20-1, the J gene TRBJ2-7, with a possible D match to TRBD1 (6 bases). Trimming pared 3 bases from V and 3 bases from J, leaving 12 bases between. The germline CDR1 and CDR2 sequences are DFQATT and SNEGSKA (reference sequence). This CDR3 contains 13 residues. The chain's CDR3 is CSARKNRDYEQYF. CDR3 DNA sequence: TGCAGTGCTAGGAAAAACAGGGACTACGAGCAGTACTTC.

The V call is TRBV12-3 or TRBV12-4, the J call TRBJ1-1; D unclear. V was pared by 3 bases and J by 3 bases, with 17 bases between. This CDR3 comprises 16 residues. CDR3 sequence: CASSLIVRWGYTEAFF. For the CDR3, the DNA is TGTGCCAGCAGTTTGATTGTTCGGTGGGGTTACACTGAAGCTTTCTTT.

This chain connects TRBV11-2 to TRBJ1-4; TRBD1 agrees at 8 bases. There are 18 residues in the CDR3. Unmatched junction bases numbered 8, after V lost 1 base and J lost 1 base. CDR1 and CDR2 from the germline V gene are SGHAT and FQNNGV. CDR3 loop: CASSLGDRPAETNEKLFF. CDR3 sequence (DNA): TGTGCCAGCAGCTTAGGGGACAGGCCGGCGGAAACTAATGAAAAACTGTTTTTT.

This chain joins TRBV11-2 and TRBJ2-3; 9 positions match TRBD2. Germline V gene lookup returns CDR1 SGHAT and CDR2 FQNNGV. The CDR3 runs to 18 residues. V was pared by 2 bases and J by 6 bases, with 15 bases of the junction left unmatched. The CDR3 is CASSLMSRGGGAADTQYF. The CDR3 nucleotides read TGTGCCAGCAGCTTAATGTCTAGGGGCGGGGGGGCCGCTGATACGCAGTATTTT.